This T cell receptor (beta chain) was recorded in a study of STAT3 mutations in large granular lymphocyte leukemia. Comment on this clone: Its antigen remains unknown.

Study observations and caveats: Sampling intervals varied between patients and samples. At least one immunodominant TCR beta clonotype appeared in every T-cell large granular lymphocyte leukemia patient. All newly emerging clones after therapy were STAT3 wild type. In some patients, a small highly pathogenic clone possibly went undetected.

The CDR3 is made up of 12 amino acids. Trimming removed 7 bases at V and 4 bases at J, with 10 bases between. From germline, CDR1 is SNHLY and CDR2 FYNNEI. Each sample's TCRbeta library yielded on average roughly 41,000 productive templates. Profiled with immunoSEQ multiplex PCR; TCRdb holds only in-frame clones, not every one. Here the sample spans under 25,000 clones, around 92% being singletons. This sequence joins TRBV2 and TRBJ2-5; the D is unclear. The clonotype originates from a man aged 55 to 69 with T-cell large granular lymphocyte leukemia. Some clones in this sample may be carry-over from other donors' samples. The sample taken for sequencing was peripheral blood mononuclear cells. The CDR3 spells CASISTGETQYF. Written as DNA, the CDR3 is TGTGCCAGCATCTCAACCGGAGAGACCCAGTACTTC.